The 32 T cell receptor beta chains presented below share a single source sample, sequenced in a study of T cell changes during pregnancy in multiple sclerosis. Sequencing used immunoSEQ multiplex PCR; TCRdb keeps in-frame clones, though not all of them. This table has tens of thousands of clones, approximately 92% appearing once. Sequenced material: peripheral blood. The receptors derive from a female donor with multiple sclerosis, enrolled in a pregnancy study.

The chain uses TRBV6-1 and TRBJ2-1, with TRBD1 as a possible D gene (7 bases). CDR1 MNHNS and CDR2 SASEGT come from the germline V gene. The CDR3 is made up of 16 amino acids. V was pared by 2 bases and J by 2 bases, with 13 bases between. The CDR3 DNA follows: TGTGCCAGCAGTGAATTAGGAGGGACAGCCTACAATGAGCAGTTCTTC. Translated: CASSELGGTAYNEQFF.

This chain joins TRBV27 and TRBJ2-1, with 11 positions matching TRBD2. This CDR3 has 16 amino acids. Germline CDR1 reads MNHEY; CDR2 reads SMNVEV (reference sequence). The trim removed 5 bases at V and 8 bases at J, leaving 11 bases unmatched. The DNA of the CDR3 is TGTGCCAGCAGTCCCCTAGCGGGAGGACTTTTGGATGAGCAGTTCTTC. Translation: CASSPLAGGLLDEQFF.

This clone appeared once. The gene calls are TRBV7-4 and TRBJ1-2, with D perhaps matching TRBD1 (5 bases). This CDR3 comprises 16 residues. In germline, CDR1 is SGHVT, CDR2 SQSDAQ. V was pared by 11 bases and J by 8 bases, with 30 bases between. This CDR3 reads CAGSRIPGPIFGGYTF. The DNA for the CDR3 is TGTGCCGGGTCCCGCATTCCGGGACCGATTTTTGGGGGCTACACCTTC.

The sample holds one count of this clone. V gene TRBV4-1 combines with J gene TRBJ1-2; no reliable D call. Germline V CDR1 and CDR2: MGHRA, YSYEKL. Trimming stripped 1 base from V and 8 bases from J, with 17 bases between. This CDR3 has 15 amino acids. The CDR3 DNA reads as TGCGCCAGCAGCCAAGCCCCGTCAGGCAGAGGAGGCTACACCTTC. Encoded protein: CASSQAPSGRGGYTF.

This rearrangement joins TRBV6-1 to TRBJ1-5; the D gene is possibly TRBD1 (6 bases). The CDR3 has 14 amino acids. V shed 6 bases and J shed 0 bases, with 9 bases lying between them. The germline V gene has CDR1 MNHNS and CDR2 SASEGT. CDR3 in amino acids: CASREQGSNQPQHF. In DNA, the CDR3 is TGTGCCAGCAGAGAACAGGGTAGCAATCAGCCCCAGCATTTT.

The V and J genes are TRBV7-2 and TRBJ2-3; D tentatively fits TRBD1 or TRBD2 (5 bases each). The CDR3 loop spans 15 amino acids. V was shortened by 0 bases and J by 2 bases, with 9 bases between the two germline ends. In germline, CDR1 is SGHTA, CDR2 FQGNSA. The CDR3 region has the DNA TGTGCCAGCAGCTTAGCTCTTGGGACCACAGATACGCAGTATTTT. Protein sequence: CASSLALGTTDTQYF.

This chain links TRBV2 with TRBJ1-1, with D possibly matching TRBD1 (6 bases). CDR1 and CDR2 (germline): SNHLY, FYNNEI. The ends were cut back, 5 bases at V and 5 bases at J, with 15 bases in the middle. This CDR3 is built from 14 residues. CDR3 nucleotide sequence: TGTGCCAGCAGTACTGACAGGTTCGATACTGAAGCTTTCTTT. Its protein is CASSTDRFDTEAFF.

The V and J genes are TRBV19 and TRBJ2-4; 8 bases fit TRBD1. This CDR3 spans 16 amino acids. Per germline, CDR1 LNHDA and CDR2 SQIVND (reference sequence). Germline trimming cut 0 bases from V and 3 bases from J; bases unmatched to any gene: 4. CDR3 DNA: TGTGCCAGTAGTATAGACAGGGGGCTTGTCAAAAACATTCAGTACTTC. Protein: CASSIDRGLVKNIQYF.

This chain uses TRBV19 with TRBJ1-2; a possible D gene is TRBD1 (5 bases). Germline-derived CDR1 and CDR2 are LNHDA and SQIVND (reference sequence). The germline V and J ends were trimmed by 6 bases and 0 bases, with 14 bases remaining between them. The CDR3 is 15 residues long. CDR3 coding DNA: TGTGCCAGTAGAGATAGCCGGGACCCTAACTATGGCTACACCTTC. It is translated as CASRDSRDPNYGYTF.

CDR3 DNA: TGTGCCAGCAGCGCCGGGACAGCTAATGAAAAACTGTTTTTT. This encodes CASSAGTANEKLFF. The V gene is TRBV7-2, the J gene TRBJ1-4; 7 nucleotides agree with TRBD1. The germline CDR1 and CDR2 sequences are SGHTA and FQGNSA. V shed 5 bases and J 3 bases; nucleotides not matched to a gene: 3. This CDR3 has 14 amino acids.

This clone appeared once. V is TRBV5-1 and J is TRBJ2-5; D is unclear. CDR1 is SGHRS and CDR2 is YFSETQ in the germline V gene. The length of the CDR3 is 14 residues. V lost 4 bases and J lost 5, with 15 bases in between. Here the CDR3 reads CASSELSPQETQYF. CDR3 nucleotides: TGCGCCAGCAGCGAGCTATCCCCTCAGGAGACCCAGTACTTC. The complete variable domain, with remaining parts taken from reference TRBV5-1 and TRBJ2-5, reads KAGVTQTPRYLIKTRGQQVTLSCSPISGHRSVSWYQQTPGQGLQFLFEYFSETQRNKGNFPGRFSGRQFSNSRSEMNVSTLELGDSALYLCASSELSPQETQYFGPGTRLLVL.

The V and J genes are TRBV6-5 and TRBJ2-1, with TRBD2 matching over 9 bases. The CDR3 is 13 residues long. The V segment lost 5 bases and the J segment 7 bases; nucleotides outside the gene matches: 3. Germline V CDR1 and CDR2: MNHEY, SVGAGI. The CDR3 reads CASSRTSENEQFF. The CDR3 DNA reads as TGTGCCAGCAGTCGGACTAGCGAGAATGAGCAGTTCTTC.

The genes are TRBV14 and TRBJ1-4; the match to TRBD1 covers 7 bases. The CDR3 loop spans 17 amino acids. V lost 0 bases, J lost 3 bases, and 7 bases stayed unmatched. Germline CDR1 is SGHDN and CDR2 is FVKESK. The CDR3 bases are TGTGCCAGCAGCCAAGAACTACCGGGACAGCCTAATGAAAAACTGTTTTTT. Its translation is CASSQELPGQPNEKLFF.

The V and J genes are TRBV6-5 and TRBJ1-2; D unclear. V was trimmed by 4 bases and J by 4 bases, leaving 13 bases between them. This CDR3 has 14 residues. Germline V gene sequence: CDR1 MNHEY, CDR2 SVGAGI. The CDR3 nucleotides read TGTGCCAGCAGTTTTCGGGAGTCCGCCTATGGCTACACCTTC. Amino acids: CASSFRESAYGYTF.

This sequence joins TRBV19 and TRBJ1-5; tentative D call: TRBD1 (6 bases). V lost 7 bases and J 1 base, leaving 8 bases between the germline ends. Per germline, CDR1 LNHDA and CDR2 SQIVND (reference sequence). This CDR3 contains 13 residues. CDR3 protein: CASKGTSNQPQHF. As DNA, the CDR3 is TGTGCCAGTAAGGGGACAAGCAATCAGCCCCAGCATTTT.

The chain carries TRBV2 and TRBJ1-5, with D unresolved. Germline V CDR1 and CDR2: SNHLY, FYNNEI. The CDR3 is 17 residues long. The V end lost 5 bases, the J end lost 0 bases, and 17 bases lay between the germline ends. The CDR3 here is CASSFPLSGISNQPQHF. Here the CDR3 DNA reads TGTGCCAGCAGTTTCCCCCTATCGGGAATTAGCAATCAGCCCCAGCATTTT. Full variable domain (rest looked up from reference TRBV2 and TRBJ1-5): EPEVTQTPSHQVTQMGQEVILRCVPISNHLYFYWYRQILGQKVEFLVSFYNNEISEKSEIFDDQFSVERPDGSNFTLKIRSTKLEDSAMYFCASSFPLSGISNQPQHFGDGTRLSIL.

The chain carries TRBV27 and TRBJ1-4; D gene unclear. This CDR3 comprises 13 residues. V lost 4 bases to trimming and J lost 8 bases, with 11 bases between them. Germline V gene data show CDR1 as MNHEY and CDR2 as SMNVEV (reference sequence). The CDR3 here is CASSSSRVEKLFF. CDR3 coding DNA: TGTGCCAGCAGTTCGTCCCGAGTAGAAAAACTGTTTTTT.

The gene calls are TRBV5-1 and TRBJ2-5; 7 nucleotides align to TRBD1. Germline V gene lookup returns CDR1 SGHRS and CDR2 YFSETQ. The V gene end was trimmed by 1 base and the J gene end by 4 bases; junction bases not matched to a gene: 10. The CDR3 is 16 amino acids. The DNA for the CDR3 is TGCGCCAGCAGCTTGACTGTAGGGGGCGAGATAGAGACCCAGTACTTC. As protein: CASSLTVGGEIETQYF. The full variable domain, with the rest looked up from reference TRBV5-1 and TRBJ2-5, is KAGVTQTPRYLIKTRGQQVTLSCSPISGHRSVSWYQQTPGQGLQFLFEYFSETQRNKGNFPGRFSGRQFSNSRSEMNVSTLELGDSALYLCASSLTVGGEIETQYFGPGTRLLVL.

V and J are TRBV28 and TRBJ2-4; 10 bases fit TRBD1. The germline gives CDR1 MDHEN, CDR2 SYDVKM. The junction had 7 bases not matched to a gene; V was cut back by 5 bases and J by 6 bases. The CDR3 is 15 residues long. CDR3 residues: CASSGGQGRGNIQYF. The CDR3 DNA follows: TGTGCCAGCAGTGGGGGACAGGGGCGAGGAAACATTCAGTACTTC. The variable domain in full, with the rest retrieved from reference TRBV28 and TRBJ2-4, is DVKVTQSSRYLVKRTGEKVFLECVQDMDHENMFWYRQDPGLGLRLIYFSYDVKMKEKGDIPEGYSVSREKKERFSLILESASTNQTSMYLCASSGGQGRGNIQYFGAGTRLSVL.

This sequence joins TRBV11-2 and TRBJ1-1, with D unclear. The CDR3 length is 14 residues. Looked up from germline, CDR1 is SGHAT and CDR2 is FQNNGV. V gave up 4 bases and J gave up 0 bases, with 9 bases separating them. In nucleotides, the CDR3 is TGTGCCAGCAGCTCCCCAAACCTGAACACTGAAGCTTTCTTT. This codes for CASSSPNLNTEAFF.

This chain links TRBV9 with TRBJ1-1, with 7 bases that match TRBD1. From germline, CDR1 is SGDLS and CDR2 YYNGEE. With 4 bases clipped from V and 4 bases from J, the junction kept 10 bases outside the gene matches. The CDR3 spans 15 residues. The CDR3 is CASSPVQGLGTEAFF. The CDR3 region has the DNA TGTGCCAGCAGCCCCGTACAGGGGCTTGGCACTGAAGCTTTCTTT.

V gene TRBV5-6 combines with J gene TRBJ1-2; D is perhaps TRBD1 (5 bases). V lost 1 base and J lost 8, with 18 bases in between. This CDR3 spans 15 amino acids. Germline CDR1 reads SGHDT; CDR2 reads YYEEEE. This CDR3 reads CASSLLGDEKRGYTF. CDR3 nucleotides: TGTGCCAGCAGCTTGTTAGGGGACGAAAAAAGGGGCTACACCTTC.

This sequence joins TRBV30 and TRBJ1-3, with D unresolved. The ends were cut back, 3 bases at V and 0 bases at J, with 12 bases in the middle. The CDR3 has 15 residues. Per germline, CDR1 GTSNPN and CDR2 SVGIG (reference sequence). CDR3 sequence (DNA): TGTGCCTGGAGCGAAGCTCTTAGCTCTGGAAACACCATATATTTT. Protein: CAWSEALSSGNTIYF.

This clone occurred once. V is TRBV28 and J is TRBJ2-3; D unclear. The CDR3 contains 11 residues. V lost 9 bases and J 4 bases, leaving 8 bases between the germline ends. The V gene's germline CDR1 is MDHEN and CDR2 SYDVKM. The CDR3 nucleotides are TGTGCCAGTCGAGTGGCAGATACGCAGTATTTT. This codes for CASRVADTQYF.

V is TRBV2 and J is TRBJ2-5, with D perhaps TRBD1 or TRBD2 (5 bases each). CDR1 SNHLY and CDR2 FYNNEI come from the germline V gene. The CDR3 is 17 residues long. The V gene lost 8 bases and the J gene lost 0 bases, with 22 bases spanning the gap. In DNA, the CDR3 is TGTGCCAGCCTTGGAGAGAGGGGCTATACCCACCAAGAGACCCAGTACTTC. Translation gives CASLGERGYTHQETQYF.

This chain links TRBV28 with TRBJ2-1, with 9 bases lining up with TRBD2. This CDR3 is 15 amino acids long. Germline trimming cut 6 bases from V and 8 bases from J; bases unmatched to any gene: 11. CDR1 is MDHEN, CDR2 SYDVKM, per germline. In nucleotides, the CDR3 is TGTGCCAGCAGACACTTAGCGGGAGAGGTGGATGAGCAGTTCTTC. It yields the protein CASRHLAGEVDEQFF.

The chain combines TRBV29-1 with TRBJ2-2, with D perhaps matching TRBD2 (6 bases). V was clipped by 3 bases and J by 7 bases, with 12 bases between them. This CDR3 has 13 residues. The germline V gene encodes CDR1 SQVTM and CDR2 ANQGSEA. The CDR3 region has the DNA TGCAGCGTTGAGACTAGTTGGGGCGGGGAGCTGTTTTTT. Translated: CSVETSWGGELFF.

V is TRBV18 and J is TRBJ1-3; D perhaps matches TRBD1 (6 bases). Germline CDR1 KGHSH, CDR2 LQKENI. This CDR3 comprises 14 residues. Between the trimmed V and J ends, which lost 1 base and 2 bases, there was a span of 6 bases. Here the CDR3 reads CASSPQGAGNTIYF. CDR3 nucleotide sequence: TGTGCCAGCTCACCACAGGGGGCTGGAAACACCATATATTTT.

This clone showed up just a few times. V and J are TRBV2 and TRBJ2-7; TRBD1 agrees at 9 bases. CDR3 length: 14 residues. The trim removed 3 bases at V and 5 bases at J, leaving 5 bases unmatched. Per the germline V gene, CDR1 is SNHLY and CDR2 is FYNNEI. This CDR3 is CASSEGTGYHEQYF. CDR3 sequence (DNA): TGTGCCAGCAGTGAGGGGACAGGGTACCACGAGCAGTACTTC.

This CDR3 is CASSLGDLNTEAFF. CDR3 nucleotides: TGTGCCAGCAGCTTAGGGGACCTCAACACTGAAGCTTTCTTT. The rearrangement links TRBV7-6 to TRBJ1-1, with a tentative D call TRBD1 (5 bases). This CDR3 is 14 amino acids long. Looked up from germline, CDR1 is SGHVS and CDR2 is FNYEAQ. Trimming cost V 1 base and J 2 bases, with 8 bases left between them.

This clone has only one observation. The chain recombines TRBV2 with TRBJ2-6; D remains unclear. CDR3 length: 16 amino acids. Germline V gene data show CDR1 as SNHLY and CDR2 as FYNNEI. V shed 7 bases and J shed 1 base, with 14 bases lying between them. CDR3 DNA sequence: TGTGCCAGCACTCTGATACAAGGATCTGGGGCCAACGTCCTGACTTTC. Residues: CASTLIQGSGANVLTF.

The chain combines TRBV2 with TRBJ2-2, with D hard to call. The length of the CDR3 is 13 residues. The V and J ends lost 5 bases and 4 bases respectively, with 8 bases between them. CDR1 SNHLY and CDR2 FYNNEI come from the germline V gene. CDR3 protein: CASSWVGTGELFF. The CDR3 nucleotides are TGTGCCAGCAGTTGGGTTGGCACCGGGGAGCTGTTTTTT.